The present T cell receptor beta chain was sequenced within a study of CD8 T cells in Susac syndrome. Remarks on this clonotype: Its specificity is not known.

General observations from the study: It was acknowledged in the study that the number of individuals who were included in its TCR sequencing and HLA analysis was relatively small.

Sequencing targeted TCR beta in blood CD8+ and CD4+ T cells. Both CD4+ and CD8+ T cells were negatively isolated, and TEMRA cells underwent FACS enrichment. This CDR3 spans 13 amino acids. V was pared by 3 bases and J by 7 bases, with 10 bases between. In germline, CDR1 is PRHDT, CDR2 FYEKMQ (reference sequence). Random hexamers were used to reverse transcribe an amount of about 0.5 to 1 ug RNA. Across 54 Vbeta and 13 Jbeta, immunoSEQ multiplex PCR amplified TCR beta CDR3. TCRdb reprocessed the immunoSEQ multiplex PCR reads with MiXCR, giving one entry per CDR3 protein. The table shows 71,000 or so distinct CDR3 sequences, with nearly 96% occurring only once.

The sample taken for sequencing was CD4+ T cells from PBMCs. This TCR derives from a human donor with multiple sclerosis. The chain uses TRBV13 and TRBJ2-1; D is ambiguous. The CDR3 nucleotides are TGTGCCAGCAGCTTTTTTCACGGGAATGAGCAGTTCTTC. Residues: CASSFFHGNEQFF.